The 17 T cell receptor beta chains listed next were all sequenced from one sample in a study of T cell responses to AZD1222 COVID-19 vaccine. Measured with immunoSEQ multiplex PCR; TCRdb has only the in-frame clones, and not every one. The repertoire holds 90,000 to 110,000 clones, roughly 89% seen once, with 35% to 50% in the top ten. The sequencing used peripheral blood, collected 28 days after the second AZD1222 dose. These TCRs come from an adult who received the AZD1222 COVID-19 vaccine.

The gene calls are TRBV18 and TRBJ2-5; no reliable D call. Germline lookup yields CDR1 KGHSH and CDR2 LQKENI. The germline V and J ends were trimmed by 1 base and 5 bases, with 8 bases remaining between them. The CDR3 is 13 residues long. CDR3 bases: TGTGCCAGCTCACCACGGGCCGGGGAGACCCAGTACTTC. The encoded protein is CASSPRAGETQYF. The whole variable domain, remainder taken from reference TRBV18 and TRBJ2-5, is NAGVMQNPRHLVRRRGQEARLRCSPMKGHSHVYWYRQLPEEGLKFMVYLQKENIIDESGMPKERFSAEFPKEGPSILRIQQVVRGDSAAYFCASSPRAGETQYFGPGTRLLVL.

This rearrangement joins TRBV7-3 to TRBJ2-3; 8 bases agree with TRBD1. The CDR3 has 17 amino acids. J gave up 3 bases and V 1 base, and 9 bases lay outside the gene matches. Germline loops: CDR1 SGHTA, CDR2 FQGTGA. The CDR3 DNA follows: TGTGCCAGCAGCTTAAGAGGAGGACAGGGTGGGACAGATACGCAGTATTTT. Its translation: CASSLRGGQGGTDTQYF.

The CDR3 DNA reads TGTGCCAGCAGCCATGAAATCGGGGTAAATAGCGGGAAAAACATTCAGTACTTC. This gives the protein CASSHEIGVNSGKNIQYF. This chain connects TRBV14 to TRBJ2-4; 7 bases align to TRBD2. With V trimmed by 3 bases and J by 4 bases, 15 bases remained unmatched. CDR3 length: 18 amino acids. The germline CDR1 and CDR2 sequences are SGHDN and FVKESK.

The CDR3 loop reads CASSLSQVRSEKLFF. The CDR3 region has the DNA TGTGCCAGCAGCTTGTCACAGGTCCGGAGTGAAAAACTGTTTTTT. V and J are TRBV5-5 and TRBJ1-4, with TRBD1 as a possible D gene (5 bases). V lost 1 base and J lost 7, with 14 bases in between. The CDR3 covers 15 residues. Germline CDR1 SGHKS, CDR2 YYEKEE (reference sequence).

The rearrangement uses TRBV11-2 and TRBJ2-4; the D gene is possibly TRBD1 (6 bases). The length of the CDR3 is 14 residues. Germline lookup yields CDR1 SGHAT and CDR2 FQNNGV. V dropped 2 bases and J dropped 8 bases, with 13 bases sitting between them. CDR3 DNA: TGTGCCAGCAGCTTAACACAGGGCGCACACATTCAGTACTTC. Amino acid sequence: CASSLTQGAHIQYF.

The CDR3 DNA is TGTGCCAGCCGTAGCGGGAGGGGGAACACCGGGGAGCTGTTTTTT. Its protein is CASRSGRGNTGELFF. The chain is built from TRBV7-6 and TRBJ2-2; 11 bases align to TRBD2. The CDR3 runs to 15 residues. Trimming took 8 bases from V and 1 from J; bases not matched to a gene: 3. The germline V gene has CDR1 SGHVS and CDR2 FNYEAQ.

There are a few counts of this clone. V is TRBV11-2 and J is TRBJ2-7, with 7 nucleotides matching TRBD2. V lost 1 base to trimming and J lost 4 bases; unmatched junction nucleotides: 4. From germline, CDR1 is SGHAT and CDR2 FQNNGV. The CDR3 is 14 residues long. The CDR3 DNA sequence: TGTGCCAGCAGCTTAGCCGAGCGGGAATACGAGCAGTACTTC. This codes for CASSLAEREYEQYF.

J is TRBJ2-1 and V is TRBV7-2; D gene ambiguous. From germline, CDR1 is SGHTA and CDR2 FQGNSA. V gave up 1 base and J gave up 7 bases, with 14 bases separating them. CDR3 length: 15 amino acids. The chain's CDR3 is CASSLDFRRVNEQFF. DNA for the CDR3: TGTGCCAGCAGCTTAGACTTTCGGCGCGTGAATGAGCAGTTCTTC.

The chain has TRBV14 and TRBJ2-7; 7 bases map to TRBD2. There are 15 residues in the CDR3. V was clipped by 4 bases and J by 5 bases; unmatched bases: 11. Per germline, CDR1 SGHDN and CDR2 FVKESK. This CDR3 reads CASSPAAGASDEQYF. The DNA of the CDR3 is TGTGCCAGCAGCCCGGCGGCGGGAGCATCTGACGAGCAGTACTTC.

This clone showed up just once. This chain uses TRBV19 with TRBJ1-2, with D perhaps matching TRBD1 (6 bases). Germline CDR1 reads LNHDA; CDR2 reads SQIVND (reference sequence). V was shortened by 4 bases and J by 8 bases, with 14 bases between the two germline ends. The CDR3 consists of 13 residues. CDR3 in amino acids: CASSTNRVYGYTF. DNA for the CDR3: TGTGCCAGTAGTACCAACAGGGTGTACGGCTACACCTTC.

V is TRBV28 and J is TRBJ1-5; the D gene is possibly TRBD1 (5 bases). CDR1 is MDHEN and CDR2 is SYDVKM in the germline V gene. Between the trimmed V and J ends, which lost 7 bases and 4 bases, there was a span of 14 bases. The CDR3 loop spans 14 amino acids. CDR3 DNA sequence: TGTGCCAGCACCCTACGAGACAGAAATCAGCCCCAGCATTTT. It translates to CASTLRDRNQPQHF. The variable domain in full, completed from reference TRBV28 and TRBJ1-5, reads DVKVTQSSRYLVKRTGEKVFLECVQDMDHENMFWYRQDPGLGLRLIYFSYDVKMKEKGDIPEGYSVSREKKERFSLILESASTNQTSMYLCASTLRDRNQPQHFGDGTRLSIL.

This clone was observed a handful of times. V is TRBV11-2 and J is TRBJ2-1; D ambiguous. The length of the CDR3 is 14 residues. V lost 5 bases and J 3 bases, leaving 11 bases between the germline ends. The V gene's germline CDR1 is SGHAT and CDR2 FQNNGV. In DNA form, the CDR3 reads TGTGCCAGCAGCCCCCTTATAGGCTACAATGAGCAGTTCTTC. Its translation: CASSPLIGYNEQFF.

The sample holds one count of this clone. This chain links TRBV19 with TRBJ1-2, with TRBD1 matching over 7 bases. CDR3 length equals 15 residues. CDR1 is LNHDA and CDR2 is SQIVND in the germline V gene (reference sequence). The trim removed 6 bases at V and 2 bases at J, leaving 9 bases unmatched. CDR3 in amino acids: CASRDRQGRNYGYTF. CDR3 sequence (DNA): TGTGCCAGTAGGGATAGACAGGGAAGAAACTATGGCTACACCTTC.

The CDR3 spells CASRRHGLGEKLFF. The CDR3 DNA sequence: TGTGCCAGCCGACGTCACGGGCTGGGGGAAAAACTGTTTTTT. V gene TRBV19 combines with J gene TRBJ1-4; no reliable D call. The CDR3 is 14 residues long. The germline V gene has CDR1 LNHDA and CDR2 SQIVND (reference sequence). Between the trimmed V and J ends, which lost 9 bases and 8 bases, there was a span of 19 bases.

This chain links TRBV5-8 with TRBJ2-1, with a weak D call TRBD1 (6 bases). Per germline, CDR1 SGHTS and CDR2 YDEGEE. Trimming removed 4 bases from V and 0 bases from J, with 17 bases in between. CDR3 length equals 17 residues. The CDR3, as DNA: TGTGCCAGCAGCCACACAGGGACCGCGAGCTCCTACAATGAGCAGTTCTTC. It encodes CASSHTGTASSYNEQFF.

The rearrangement uses TRBV5-1 and TRBJ2-3, with 8 bases fitting TRBD1. The CDR3 runs to 15 residues. Unmatched junction bases numbered 6, after V lost 2 bases and J lost 4 bases. CDR1 and CDR2 from the germline V gene are SGHRS and YFSETQ. The CDR3 region is CASSFRTGFPDTQYF. In nucleotides, the CDR3 is TGCGCCAGCAGCTTTCGGACAGGGTTCCCAGATACGCAGTATTTT.

The chain recombines TRBV29-1 with TRBJ2-4; possibly TRBD2 for D (5 bases). The CDR3 has 14 residues. V dropped 5 bases and J dropped 3 bases, with 14 bases sitting between them. The V gene's germline CDR1 is SQVTM and CDR2 ANQGSEA. The CDR3 DNA reads TGCAGCGTTCATATTGGAGGCAGCAAAAACATTCAGTACTTC. Its translation: CSVHIGGSKNIQYF.